The following is a T cell receptor (beta chain) sequence with its context. Additional DNA sequences in this sample encode the identical CDR3. Profiled with immunoSEQ multiplex PCR; TCRdb holds only in-frame clones, not every one. Here the sample spans approximately 460,000 clones, roughly three quarters being singletons. With 0 bases removed from V and 7 bases from J, the gap between germline ends came to 13 bases. From germline, CDR1 is GTSNPN and CDR2 SVGIG (reference sequence). This CDR3 is 14 amino acids long. These data are taken from a study of shared clonotypes between healthy human individuals.

Sequencing was carried out using PBMCs. The TCR was taken from a woman in her 40s in good health. Some clones in this sample may be carry-over from other donors' samples. The chain combines TRBV30 with TRBJ2-1; perhaps TRBD2 as D (6 bases). The CDR3 sequence: CAWSVGGNGNEQFF. The CDR3 DNA is TGTGCCTGGAGTGTTGGAGGGAATGGTAATGAGCAGTTCTTC.